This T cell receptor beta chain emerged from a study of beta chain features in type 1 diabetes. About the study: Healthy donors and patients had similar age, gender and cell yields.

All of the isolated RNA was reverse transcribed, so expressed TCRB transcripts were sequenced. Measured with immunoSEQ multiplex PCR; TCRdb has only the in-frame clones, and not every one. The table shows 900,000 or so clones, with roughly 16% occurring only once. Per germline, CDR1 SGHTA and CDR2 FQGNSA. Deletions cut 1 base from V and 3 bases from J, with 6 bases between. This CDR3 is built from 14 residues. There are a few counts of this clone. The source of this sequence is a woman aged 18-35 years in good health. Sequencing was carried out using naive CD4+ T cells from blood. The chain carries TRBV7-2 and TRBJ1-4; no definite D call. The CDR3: CASSLGAANEKLFF. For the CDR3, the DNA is TGTGCCAGCAGCTTAGGGGCAGCTAATGAAAAACTGTTTTTT.